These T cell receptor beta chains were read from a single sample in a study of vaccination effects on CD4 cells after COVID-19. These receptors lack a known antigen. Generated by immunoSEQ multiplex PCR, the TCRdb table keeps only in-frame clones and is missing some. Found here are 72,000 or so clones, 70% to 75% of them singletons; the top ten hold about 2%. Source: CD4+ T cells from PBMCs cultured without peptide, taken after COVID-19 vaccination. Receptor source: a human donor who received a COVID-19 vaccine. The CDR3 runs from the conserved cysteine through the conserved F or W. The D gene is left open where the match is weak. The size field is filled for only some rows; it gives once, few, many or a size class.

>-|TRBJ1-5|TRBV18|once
CASSEQGSNQPQHF
TGTGCCAGCTCAGAACAGGGTAGCAATCAGCCCCAGCATTTT
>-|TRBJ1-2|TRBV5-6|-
CASRSTGYSYGYTF
TGTGCCAGCAGGTCCACAGGGTATTCCTATGGCTACACCTTC
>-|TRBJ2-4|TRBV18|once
CASSPVQGPKNIQYF
TGTGCCAGCTCACCGGTTCAGGGCCCCAAAAACATTCAGTACTTC
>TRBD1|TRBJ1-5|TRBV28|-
CASSSLRTGTQPQHF
TGTGCCAGCAGTTCCCTGCGGACAGGGACTCAGCCCCAGCATTTT
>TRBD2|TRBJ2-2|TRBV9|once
CASSSPGGGERTGELFF
TGTGCCAGCAGCTCCCCGGGGGGGGGCGAGCGGACCGGGGAGCTGTTTTTT
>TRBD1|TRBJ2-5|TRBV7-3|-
CASSNTTGQPNF
TGTGCCAGCAGCAACACCACGGGACAGCCCAACTTC
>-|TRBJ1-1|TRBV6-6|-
CASSPTKGGKNTEAFF
TGTGCCAGCAGCCCAACTAAGGGAGGGAAGAACACTGAAGCTTTCTTT
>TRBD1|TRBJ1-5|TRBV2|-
CARLNRDREISNQPQHF
TGTGCCAGATTAAACCGGGACAGGGAAATTAGCAATCAGCCCCAGCATTTT
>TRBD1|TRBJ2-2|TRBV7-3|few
CASSLGTGTGELFF
TGTGCCAGCAGCTTAGGGACAGGGACCGGGGAGCTGTTTTTT
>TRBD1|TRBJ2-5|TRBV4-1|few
CASSNQQGKQETQYF
TGCGCCAGCAGCAACCAACAGGGGAAACAAGAGACCCAGTACTTC
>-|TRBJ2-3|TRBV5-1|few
CASSLEGGGTDTQYF
TGCGCCAGCAGCTTGGAGGGCGGGGGCACAGATACGCAGTATTTT
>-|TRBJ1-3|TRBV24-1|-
CATSDESSSGNTIYF
TGTGCCACCAGTGATGAGAGTTCTTCTGGAAACACCATATATTTT
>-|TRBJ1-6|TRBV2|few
CASSELGSYNSPLHF
TGTGCCAGCAGTGAACTGGGCTCCTATAATTCACCCCTCCACTTT
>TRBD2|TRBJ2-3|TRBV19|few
CASSTSGGASDTQYF
TGTGCCAGTAGTACTAGCGGGGGGGCATCAGATACGCAGTATTTT
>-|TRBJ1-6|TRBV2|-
CASSPRGGLSPLHF
TGTGCCAGTAGCCCCCGTGGGGGGCTTTCACCCCTCCACTTT
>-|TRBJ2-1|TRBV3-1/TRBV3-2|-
CASSRGSNSYNEQFF
TGTGCCAGCAGCCGGGGTAGTAACTCCTACAATGAGCAGTTCTTC
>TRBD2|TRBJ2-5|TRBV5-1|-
CASRPGLAGSYQETQYF
TGCGCCAGCAGACCCGGACTAGCGGGGTCGTACCAAGAGACCCAGTACTTC
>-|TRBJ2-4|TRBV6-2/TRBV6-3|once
CASSTGVHANIQYF
TGTGCCAGCAGTACGGGAGTACACGCTAACATTCAGTACTTC
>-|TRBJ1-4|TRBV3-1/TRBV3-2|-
CASSQDVEKEKLFF
TGTGCCAGCAGCCAAGATGTAGAGAAAGAAAAACTGTTTTTT
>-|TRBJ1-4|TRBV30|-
CAWSRSYEKLFF
TGTGCCTGGAGCCGCTCCTATGAAAAACTGTTTTTT
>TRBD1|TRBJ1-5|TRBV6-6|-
CASSRQGGNQPQHF
TGTGCCAGCAGCAGGCAGGGGGGCAATCAGCCCCAGCATTTT
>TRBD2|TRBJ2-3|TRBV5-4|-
CASSRTSGGTRTDTQYF
TGTGCCAGCAGCAGAACTAGCGGGGGGACTCGCACAGATACGCAGTATTTT
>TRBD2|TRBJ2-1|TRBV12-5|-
CASGRSGGDEQFF
TGTGCTAGTGGTAGAAGCGGGGGGGATGAGCAGTTCTTC
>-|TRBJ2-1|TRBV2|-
CASSEPRVNEQFF
TGTGCCAGCAGTGAACCGCGGGTTAATGAGCAGTTCTTC
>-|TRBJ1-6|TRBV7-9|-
CASSSSIGSPLHF
TGTGCCAGCAGCTCCTCGATAGGTTCACCCCTCCACTTT
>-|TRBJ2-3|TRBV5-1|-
CASAKTGYSTDTQYF
TGCGCCAGCGCGAAGACAGGTTACTCCACAGATACGCAGTATTTT
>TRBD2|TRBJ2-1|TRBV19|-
CASSSHGLGGSYNEQFF
TGTGCCAGTAGTTCCCATGGGCTCGGGGGGTCCTACAATGAGCAGTTCTTC
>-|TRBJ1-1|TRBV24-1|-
CATKDTSNTEAFF
TGTGCCACCAAAGACACTTCGAACACTGAAGCTTTCTTT
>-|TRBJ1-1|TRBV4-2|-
CASSQDGVNTEAFF
TGTGCCAGCAGCCAAGATGGCGTGAACACTGAAGCTTTCTTT
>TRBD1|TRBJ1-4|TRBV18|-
CASSPRTGGRDEKLFF
TGTGCCAGCTCACCACGAACAGGGGGTAGAGATGAAAAACTGTTTTTT
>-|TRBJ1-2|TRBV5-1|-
CASSLGGVNYGYTF
TGCGCCAGCAGCTTAGGCGGAGTGAACTATGGCTACACCTTC
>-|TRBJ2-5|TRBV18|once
CASSPPSGQETQYF
TGTGCCAGCTCACCCCCATCCGGCCAAGAGACCCAGTACTTC
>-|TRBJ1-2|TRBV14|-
CASSPRADSNYGYTF
TGTGCCAGCAGCCCACGGGCAGATTCTAACTATGGCTACACCTTC
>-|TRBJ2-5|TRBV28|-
CASSFGLETQYF
TGTGCCAGCAGTTTCGGATTGGAGACCCAGTACTTC
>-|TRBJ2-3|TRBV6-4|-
CASSDTITDTQYF
TGTGCCAGCAGTGACACCATCACAGATACGCAGTATTTT
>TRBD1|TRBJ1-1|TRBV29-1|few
CSVGQGNTEAFF
TGCAGCGTTGGACAGGGGAACACTGAAGCTTTCTTT
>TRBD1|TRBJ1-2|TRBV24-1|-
CATSDPDRDYGYTF
TGTGCCACCAGTGATCCGGACAGGGACTATGGCTACACCTTC
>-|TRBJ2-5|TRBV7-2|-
CASSKYGETQYF
TGTGCCAGCAGCAAATACGGGGAGACCCAGTACTTC
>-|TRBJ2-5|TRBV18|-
CASSRGSQETQYF
TGTGCCAGCTCTCGCGGGTCCCAAGAGACCCAGTACTTC
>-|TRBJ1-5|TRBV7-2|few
CASSLEMGKPQHF
TGTGCCAGCAGCTTAGAGATGGGAAAGCCCCAGCATTTT
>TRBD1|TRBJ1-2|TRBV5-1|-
CASSIGTGDSGYTF
TGCGCCAGCAGCATAGGGACAGGGGATAGTGGCTACACCTTC
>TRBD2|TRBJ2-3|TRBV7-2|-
CASRSSGGADTQYF
TGTGCCAGCAGATCCAGCGGGGGGGCGGATACGCAGTATTTT
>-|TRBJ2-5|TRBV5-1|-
CASSLGGGQETQYF
TGCGCCAGCAGCTTGGGTGGGGGCCAAGAGACCCAGTACTTC
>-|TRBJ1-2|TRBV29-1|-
CSANRAHYGYTF
TGCAGCGCTAACAGGGCCCACTATGGCTACACCTTC
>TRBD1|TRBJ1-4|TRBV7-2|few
CASSVFGTGDEKLFF
TGTGCCAGCAGCGTATTCGGGACAGGGGATGAAAAACTGTTTTTT
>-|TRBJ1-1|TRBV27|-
CASSIHSTTLYEAFF
TGTGCCAGCAGTATCCATAGCACGACACTTTATGAAGCTTTCTTT
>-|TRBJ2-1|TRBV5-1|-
CASSLDLTEQFF
TGCGCCAGCAGCTTGGACCTGACTGAGCAGTTCTTC
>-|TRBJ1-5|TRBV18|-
CASSSQEVGPQHF
TGTGCCAGCTCATCCCAGGAAGTTGGGCCCCAGCATTTT
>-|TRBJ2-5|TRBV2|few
CASSGRRQTQYF
TGTGCCAGCAGTGGGCGGCGCCAGACCCAGTACTTC
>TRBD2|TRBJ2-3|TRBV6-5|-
CASSYSGAGGRYTQYF
TGTGCCAGCAGTTACTCCGGGGCGGGGGGGCGATATACGCAGTATTTT
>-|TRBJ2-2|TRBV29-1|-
CSVGTLNTGELFF
TGCAGCGTTGGGACACTAAACACCGGGGAGCTGTTTTTT
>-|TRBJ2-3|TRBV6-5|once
CASSRGSFRDTQYF
TGTGCCAGCAGTCGAGGATCATTCAGAGATACGCAGTATTTT